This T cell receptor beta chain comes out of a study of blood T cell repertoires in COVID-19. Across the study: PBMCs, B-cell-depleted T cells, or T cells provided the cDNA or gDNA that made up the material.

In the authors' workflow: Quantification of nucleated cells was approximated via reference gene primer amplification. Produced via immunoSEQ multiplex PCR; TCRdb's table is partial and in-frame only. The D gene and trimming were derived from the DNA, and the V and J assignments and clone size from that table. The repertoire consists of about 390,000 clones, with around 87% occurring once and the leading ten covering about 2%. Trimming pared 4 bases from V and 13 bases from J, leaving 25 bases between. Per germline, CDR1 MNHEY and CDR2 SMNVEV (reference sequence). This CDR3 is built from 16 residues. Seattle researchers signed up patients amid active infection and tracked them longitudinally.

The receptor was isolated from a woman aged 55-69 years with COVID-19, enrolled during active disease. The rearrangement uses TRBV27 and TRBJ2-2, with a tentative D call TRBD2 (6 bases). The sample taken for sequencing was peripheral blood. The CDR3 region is CASSSTLGGRPMRLFF. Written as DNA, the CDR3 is TGTGCCAGCAGTTCGACTCTGGGGGGAAGGCCCATGCGGCTGTTTTTT.